A single T cell receptor beta chain is shown here with its context. TCRdb re-called the RT-PCR reads through MiXCR, storing one row per CDR3 protein. The sample holds 150,000 to 200,000 distinct CDR3 sequences; 30% are singletons and the top ten take 3.2%. This sample was included in a study of patients and donors after allogeneic stem cell transplantation. CDR3 size: 14 residues. In germline, CDR1 is DFQATT, CDR2 SNEGSKA (reference sequence). The V gene lost 6 bases and the J gene lost 2 bases, with 17 bases spanning the gap. This sequence joins TRBV20-1 and TRBJ2-7, with unresolved D. This clonotype originated in a human donor who was either an allogeneic HSCT recipient or a stem cell or donor lymphocyte infusion donor (not recorded which). It is not recorded whose cells these are; they may come from a transplant donor. The sequencing input was blood, either unsorted or a sorted T cell fraction (not recorded which). CDR3: CSAPDWYQPYEQYF. The CDR3 DNA reads TGCAGTGCCCCAGACTGGTATCAGCCCTACGAGCAGTACTTC.